Shown below are 7 T cell receptor beta chains from a single sample sequenced in a study of cytomegalovirus exposure and HLA in healthy donors (dated by TCRdb to about 2017). The library relied on the immunoSEQ multiplex PCR assay. The multiplex PCR relied on a mix of 60 forward primers for TCR Vbeta segments and 13 reverse primers for TCR Jbeta segments. The clones in this table, taken by TCRdb from immuneACCESS, are in-frame only. Not every clone is retained; where verified, under half of the shortfall comes from an unresolved V gene, and the cause of the rest is unknown. This sample lists approximately 110,000 clones; 55% to 75% were detected once. The top ten hold roughly 5.3% of the sample. Sequencing was done on a sample of PBMCs. These receptor sequences come from a woman in her sixties or seventies in good health and CMV-seropositive.

V and J are TRBV7-9 and TRBJ2-1; TRBD2 matches 7 bases. Germline assignment: CDR1 SEHNR and CDR2 FQNEAQ (reference sequence). This CDR3 region has 12 residues. The V segment lost 2 bases and the J segment 13 bases; nucleotides outside the gene matches: 5. CDR3 residues: CASSLLLAEQFF. CDR3 nucleotides: TGTGCCAGCAGCTTATTGCTAGCGGAACAGTTCTTC. The entire variable domain, with the rest obtained from reference TRBV7-9 and TRBJ2-1, is as follows: DTGVSQNPRHKITKRGQNVTFRCDPISEHNRLYWYRQTLGQGPEFLTYFQNEAQLEKSRLLSDRFSAERPKGSFSTLEIQRTEQGDSAMYLCASSLLLAEQFFGPGTRLTVL.

This clone was detected only a few times. V is TRBV6-1 and J is TRBJ2-4; 10 bases are shared with TRBD2. The CDR3 totals 15 residues. Losses at the gene ends were 2 bases for V and 9 bases for J; bases not matched to a gene: 7. The V gene's germline CDR1 is MNHNS and CDR2 SASEGT. CDR3 in amino acids: CASSEWSGGAFIQYF. CDR3 sequence (DNA): TGTGCCAGCAGTGAATGGAGCGGGGGGGCGTTCATTCAGTACTTC.

Here the CDR3 reads CASSQGQGQETQYF. The CDR3 DNA reads as TGTGCCAGCAGCCAAGGACAGGGGCAAGAGACCCAGTACTTC. V and J are TRBV7-8 and TRBJ2-5; 9 nucleotides line up with TRBD1. The CDR3 runs to 14 residues. V dropped 5 bases and J dropped 2; count of bases not matched to a gene: 3. Germline CDR1 reads SGHVS; CDR2 reads FQNEAQ.

J is TRBJ2-1 and V is TRBV5-1; 9 bases fit TRBD2. J lost 9 bases, V lost 4 bases, and 14 bases had no gene match. The CDR3 extends over 16 amino acids. Germline-derived CDR1 and CDR2 are SGHRS and YFSETQ. Here the CDR3 reads CASSRASGEADSEQFF. CDR3 sequence (DNA): TGCGCCAGCAGCCGGGCTAGCGGGGAGGCGGATTCTGAGCAGTTCTTC.

V usage is TRBV5-1 and J usage is TRBJ2-7, with D perhaps TRBD1 (7 bases). The CDR3 runs 14 residues. The germline CDR1 and CDR2 sequences are SGHRS and YFSETQ. Trimming removed 0 bases at V and 3 bases at J, with 10 bases between. Written as DNA, the CDR3 is TGCGCCAGCAGCTTGGTCAGGGGGGACTACGAGCAGTACTTC. This codes for CASSLVRGDYEQYF. The full variable domain, its missing parts supplied by reference TRBV5-1 and TRBJ2-7, is KAGVTQTPRYLIKTRGQQVTLSCSPISGHRSVSWYQQTPGQGLQFLFEYFSETQRNKGNFPGRFSGRQFSNSRSEMNVSTLELGDSALYLCASSLVRGDYEQYFGPGTRLTVT.

The rearrangement links TRBV5-1 to TRBJ2-7; the D gene is possibly TRBD1 (6 bases). V shed 3 bases and J shed 2 bases, with 12 bases lying between them. The germline V gene encodes CDR1 SGHRS and CDR2 YFSETQ. The CDR3 consists of 14 residues. The CDR3 loop reads CASSSRTAAYEQYF. The CDR3 bases are TGCGCCAGCAGCTCCCGGACAGCTGCCTACGAGCAGTACTTC.

J is TRBJ1-2 and V is TRBV6-1, with D possibly TRBD1 on 5 matching bases. CDR3 length: 14 residues. Germline V gives CDR1 MNHNS, CDR2 SASEGT. V lost 7 bases and J lost 4, with 16 bases in between. The CDR3 reads CASIRVGGPYGYTF. The CDR3 nucleotides read TGTGCCAGCATCAGGGTGGGAGGTCCCTATGGCTACACCTTC.